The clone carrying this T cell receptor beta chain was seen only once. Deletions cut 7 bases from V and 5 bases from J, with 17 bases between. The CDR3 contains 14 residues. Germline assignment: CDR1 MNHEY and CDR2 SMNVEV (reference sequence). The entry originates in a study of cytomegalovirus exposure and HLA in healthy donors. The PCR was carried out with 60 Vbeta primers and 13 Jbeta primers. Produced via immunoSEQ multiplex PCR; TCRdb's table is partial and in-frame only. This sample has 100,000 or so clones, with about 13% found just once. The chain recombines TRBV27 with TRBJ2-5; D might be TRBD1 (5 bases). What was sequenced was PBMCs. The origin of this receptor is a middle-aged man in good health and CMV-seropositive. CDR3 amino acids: CASKGWTPGETQYF. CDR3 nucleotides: TGTGCCAGCAAGGGGTGGACGCCCGGGGAGACCCAGTACTTC.